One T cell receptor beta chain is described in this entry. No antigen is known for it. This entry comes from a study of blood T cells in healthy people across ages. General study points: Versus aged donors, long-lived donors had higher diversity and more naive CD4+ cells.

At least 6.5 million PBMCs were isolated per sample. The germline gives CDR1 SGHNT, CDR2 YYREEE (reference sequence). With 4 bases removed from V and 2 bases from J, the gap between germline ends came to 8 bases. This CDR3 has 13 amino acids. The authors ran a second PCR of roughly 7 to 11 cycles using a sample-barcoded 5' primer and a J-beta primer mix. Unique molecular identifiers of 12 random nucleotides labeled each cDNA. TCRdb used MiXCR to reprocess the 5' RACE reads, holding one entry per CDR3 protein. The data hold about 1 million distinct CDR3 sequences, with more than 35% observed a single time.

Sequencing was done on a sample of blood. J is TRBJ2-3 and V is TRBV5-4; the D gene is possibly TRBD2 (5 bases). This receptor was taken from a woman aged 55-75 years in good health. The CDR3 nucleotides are TGTGCCAGCAGCCGGGGAAACACAGATACGCAGTATTTT. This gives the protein CASSRGNTDTQYF.